The present T cell receptor beta chain was sequenced within a study of blood T cell repertoires in COVID-19. Overall study: Samples representing acute and convalescent COVID-19 were sourced from the United States, Italy and Spain. Nucleic acid was either cDNA or gDNA, and it came from T cells, B-cell-depleted T cells, or PBMCs.

Study processing details: Amplified reference gene primers provided the basis for estimating nucleated cell counts. Profiled with immunoSEQ multiplex PCR; TCRdb holds only in-frame clones, not every one. V and J calls and clone size come straight from that table; D and trimming were deduced from the DNA. The data show about 190,000 clones, roughly 86% seen once. Trimming removed 1 base from V and 4 bases from J, with 8 bases in between. Germline-derived CDR1 and CDR2 are LGHNA and YNFKEQ. CDR3 size: 14 residues. V and J are TRBV4-2 and TRBJ1-5; D is unclear. The receptor's source is a woman aged 65 to 85 with active or convalescent COVID-19. Sample: peripheral blood. The CDR3 DNA is TGTGCCAGCAGCCAAGGAGAAGAAAATCAGCCCCAGCATTTT. This translates into CASSQGEENQPQHF.